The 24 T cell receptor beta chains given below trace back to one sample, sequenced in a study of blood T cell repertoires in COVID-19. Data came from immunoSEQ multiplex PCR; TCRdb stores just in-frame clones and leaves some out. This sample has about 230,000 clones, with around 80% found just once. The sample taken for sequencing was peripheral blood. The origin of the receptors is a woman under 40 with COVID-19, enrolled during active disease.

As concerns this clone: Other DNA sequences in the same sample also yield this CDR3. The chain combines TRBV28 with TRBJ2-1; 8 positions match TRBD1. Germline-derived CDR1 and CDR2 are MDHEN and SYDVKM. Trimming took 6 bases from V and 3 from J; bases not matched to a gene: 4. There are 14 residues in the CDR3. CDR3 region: CASRAGTGYNEQFF. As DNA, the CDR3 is TGTGCCAGCAGAGCCGGGACAGGCTACAATGAGCAGTTCTTC.

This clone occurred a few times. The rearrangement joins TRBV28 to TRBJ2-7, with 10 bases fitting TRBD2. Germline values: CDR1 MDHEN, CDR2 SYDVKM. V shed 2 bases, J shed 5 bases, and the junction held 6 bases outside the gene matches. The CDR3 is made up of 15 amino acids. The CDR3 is CASSLASGSTHEQYF. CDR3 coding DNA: TGTGCCAGCAGTTTAGCTAGCGGGAGTACCCACGAGCAGTACTTC. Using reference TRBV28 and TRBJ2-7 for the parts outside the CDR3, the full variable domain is DVKVTQSSRYLVKRTGEKVFLECVQDMDHENMFWYRQDPGLGLRLIYFSYDVKMKEKGDIPEGYSVSREKKERFSLILESASTNQTSMYLCASSLASGSTHEQYFGPGTRLTVT.

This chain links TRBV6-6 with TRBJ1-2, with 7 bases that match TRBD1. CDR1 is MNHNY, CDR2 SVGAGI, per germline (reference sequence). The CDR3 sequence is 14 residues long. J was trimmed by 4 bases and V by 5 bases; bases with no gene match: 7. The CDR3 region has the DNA TGTGCCAGCAGTCGTCGACAGGGAACCTATGGCTACACCTTC. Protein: CASSRRQGTYGYTF.

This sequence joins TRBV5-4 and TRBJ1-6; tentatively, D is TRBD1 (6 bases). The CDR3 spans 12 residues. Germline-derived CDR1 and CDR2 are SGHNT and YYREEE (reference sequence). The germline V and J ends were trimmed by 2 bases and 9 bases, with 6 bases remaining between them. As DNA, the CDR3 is TGTGCCAGCAGCTTAGGGGGTTCACCCCTCCACTTT. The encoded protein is CASSLGGSPLHF.

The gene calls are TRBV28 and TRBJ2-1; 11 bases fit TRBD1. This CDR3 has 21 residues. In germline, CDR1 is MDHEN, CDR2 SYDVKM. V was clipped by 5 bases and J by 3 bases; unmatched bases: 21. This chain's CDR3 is CASSRDRGAKRGTPLYNEQFF. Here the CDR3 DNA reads TGTGCCAGCAGTCGGGACAGGGGGGCGAAGCGGGGGACCCCTCTCTACAATGAGCAGTTCTTC.

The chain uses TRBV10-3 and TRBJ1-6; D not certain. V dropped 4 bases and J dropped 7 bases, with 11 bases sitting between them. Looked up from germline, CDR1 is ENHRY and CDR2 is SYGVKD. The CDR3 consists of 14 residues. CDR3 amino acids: CAISGAGENSPLHF. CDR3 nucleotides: TGTGCCATCAGTGGGGCAGGTGAAAATTCACCCCTCCACTTT.

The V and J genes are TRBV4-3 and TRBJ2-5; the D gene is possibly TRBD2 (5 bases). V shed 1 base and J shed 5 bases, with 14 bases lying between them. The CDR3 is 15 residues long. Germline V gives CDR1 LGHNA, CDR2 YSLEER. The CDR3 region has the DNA TGCGCCAGCAGCCAAGGGCCTTCGCGGGTTGAGACCCAGTACTTC. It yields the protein CASSQGPSRVETQYF.

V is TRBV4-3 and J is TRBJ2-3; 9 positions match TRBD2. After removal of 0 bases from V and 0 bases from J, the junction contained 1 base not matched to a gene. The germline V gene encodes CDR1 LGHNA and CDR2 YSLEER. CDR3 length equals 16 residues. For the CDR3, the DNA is TGCGCCAGCAGCCAAGAGCGGGGGGGGAGCACAGATACGCAGTATTTT. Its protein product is CASSQERGGSTDTQYF.

CDR3 nucleotides: TGTGCCAGCGGAGGGACAGCTAACTATGGCTACACCTTC. Encoded protein: CASGGTANYGYTF. The genes are TRBV27 and TRBJ1-2, with TRBD1 identical over 7 bases. CDR1 is MNHEY, CDR2 SMNVEV, per germline (reference sequence). CDR3 length equals 13 residues. The junction had 3 bases not matched to a gene; V was cut back by 8 bases and J by 0 bases.

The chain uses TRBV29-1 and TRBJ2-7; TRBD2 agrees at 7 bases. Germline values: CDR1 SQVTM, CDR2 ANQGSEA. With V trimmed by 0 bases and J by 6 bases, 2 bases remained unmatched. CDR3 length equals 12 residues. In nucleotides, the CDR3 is TGCAGCGTTGAAGAGGGGGGGGGCGAGCAGTACTTC. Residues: CSVEEGGGEQYF.

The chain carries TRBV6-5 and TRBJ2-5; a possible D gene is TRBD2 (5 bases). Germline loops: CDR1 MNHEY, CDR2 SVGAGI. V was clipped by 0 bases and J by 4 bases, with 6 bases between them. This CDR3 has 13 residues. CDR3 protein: CASSYSGLETQYF. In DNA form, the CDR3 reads TGTGCCAGCAGTTACTCCGGACTAGAGACCCAGTACTTC.

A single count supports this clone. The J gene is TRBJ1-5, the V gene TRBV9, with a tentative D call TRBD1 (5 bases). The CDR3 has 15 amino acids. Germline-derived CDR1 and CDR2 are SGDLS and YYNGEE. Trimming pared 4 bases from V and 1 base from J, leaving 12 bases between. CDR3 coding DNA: TGTGCCAGCAGCCTCACGGGGGGGAGCAATCAGCCCCAGCATTTT. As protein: CASSLTGGSNQPQHF.

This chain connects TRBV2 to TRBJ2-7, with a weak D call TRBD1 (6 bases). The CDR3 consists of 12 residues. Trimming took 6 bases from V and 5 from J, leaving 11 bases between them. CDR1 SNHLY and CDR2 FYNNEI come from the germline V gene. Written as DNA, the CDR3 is TGTGCCAGCAGCGCACAGGGCCACGAGCAGTACTTC. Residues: CASSAQGHEQYF.

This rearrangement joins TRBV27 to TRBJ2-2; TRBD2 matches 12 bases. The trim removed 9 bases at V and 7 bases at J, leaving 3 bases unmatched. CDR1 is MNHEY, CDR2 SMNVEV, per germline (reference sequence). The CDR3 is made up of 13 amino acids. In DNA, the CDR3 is TGTGCCAGTCGACTAGCGGGAGTCGGGGAGCTGTTTTTT. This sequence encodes CASRLAGVGELFF.

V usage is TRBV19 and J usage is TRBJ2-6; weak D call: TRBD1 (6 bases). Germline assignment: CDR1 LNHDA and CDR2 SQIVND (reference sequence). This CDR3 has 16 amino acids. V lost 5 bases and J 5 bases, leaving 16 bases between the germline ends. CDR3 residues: CASSVRQAGRANVLTF. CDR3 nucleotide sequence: TGTGCCAGTAGTGTGCGACAGGCGGGTAGGGCCAACGTCCTGACTTTC.

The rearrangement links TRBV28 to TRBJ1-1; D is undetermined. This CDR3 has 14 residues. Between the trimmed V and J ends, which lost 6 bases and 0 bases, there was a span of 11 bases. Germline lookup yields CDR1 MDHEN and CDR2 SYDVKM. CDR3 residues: CASRRERVNTEAFF. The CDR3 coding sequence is TGTGCCAGCAGACGAGAACGGGTGAACACTGAAGCTTTCTTT. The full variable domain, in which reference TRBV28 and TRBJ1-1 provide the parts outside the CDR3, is DVKVTQSSRYLVKRTGEKVFLECVQDMDHENMFWYRQDPGLGLRLIYFSYDVKMKEKGDIPEGYSVSREKKERFSLILESASTNQTSMYLCASRRERVNTEAFFGQGTRLTVV.

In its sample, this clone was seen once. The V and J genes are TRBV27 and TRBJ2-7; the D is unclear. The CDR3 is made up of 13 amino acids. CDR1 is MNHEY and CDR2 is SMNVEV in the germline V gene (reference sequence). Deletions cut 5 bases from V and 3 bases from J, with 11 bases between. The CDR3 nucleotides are TGTGCCAGCAGTCCACGTACTGGCTACGAGCAGTACTTC. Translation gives CASSPRTGYEQYF.

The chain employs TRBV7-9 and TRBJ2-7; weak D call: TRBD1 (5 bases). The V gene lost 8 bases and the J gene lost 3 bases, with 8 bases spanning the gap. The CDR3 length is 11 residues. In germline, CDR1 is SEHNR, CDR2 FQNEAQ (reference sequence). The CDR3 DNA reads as TGTGCCAGCCCTAGGGGCTACGAGCAGTACTTC. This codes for CASPRGYEQYF.

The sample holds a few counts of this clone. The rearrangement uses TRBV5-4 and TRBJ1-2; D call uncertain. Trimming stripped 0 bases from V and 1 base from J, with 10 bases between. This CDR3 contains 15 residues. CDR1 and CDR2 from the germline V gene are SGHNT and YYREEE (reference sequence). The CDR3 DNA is TGTGCCAGCAGCTTGGACGGGGTGTTTAACTATGGCTACACCTTC. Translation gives CASSLDGVFNYGYTF. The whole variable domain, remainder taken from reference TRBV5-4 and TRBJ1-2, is ETGVTQSPTHLIKTRGQQVTLRCSSQSGHNTVSWYQQALGQGPQFIFQYYREEENGRGNFPPRFSGLQFPNYSSELNVNALELDDSALYLCASSLDGVFNYGYTFGSGTRLTVV.

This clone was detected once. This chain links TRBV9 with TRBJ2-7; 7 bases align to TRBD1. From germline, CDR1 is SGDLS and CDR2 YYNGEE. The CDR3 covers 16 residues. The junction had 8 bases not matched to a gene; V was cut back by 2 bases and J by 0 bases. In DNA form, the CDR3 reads TGTGCCAGCAGCGTGAGTGACAGGGACCTCTCCTACGAGCAGTACTTC. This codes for CASSVSDRDLSYEQYF.

CDR3 amino acids: CASSPISGGYNEQFF. The CDR3 nucleotides are TGTGCCAGCTCACCGATTAGCGGGGGCTACAATGAGCAGTTCTTC. The rearrangement joins TRBV18 to TRBJ2-1, with 9 bases that match TRBD2. This CDR3 contains 15 residues. Looked up from germline, CDR1 is KGHSH and CDR2 is LQKENI. Trimming cost V 3 bases and J 3 bases; bases outside gene matches: 3.

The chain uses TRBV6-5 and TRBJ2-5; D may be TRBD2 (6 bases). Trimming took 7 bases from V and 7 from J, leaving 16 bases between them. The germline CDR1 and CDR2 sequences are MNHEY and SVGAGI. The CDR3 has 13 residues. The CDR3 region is CASNRRDQATQYF. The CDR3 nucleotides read TGTGCCAGCAACCGGAGGGACCAGGCGACCCAGTACTTC.

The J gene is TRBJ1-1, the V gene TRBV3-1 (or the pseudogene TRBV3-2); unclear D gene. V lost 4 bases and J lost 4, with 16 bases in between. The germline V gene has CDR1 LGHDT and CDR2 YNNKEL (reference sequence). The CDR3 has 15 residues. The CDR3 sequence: CASSPTPDLVTEAFF. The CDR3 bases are TGTGCCAGCAGCCCCACCCCGGACTTAGTCACTGAAGCTTTCTTT.

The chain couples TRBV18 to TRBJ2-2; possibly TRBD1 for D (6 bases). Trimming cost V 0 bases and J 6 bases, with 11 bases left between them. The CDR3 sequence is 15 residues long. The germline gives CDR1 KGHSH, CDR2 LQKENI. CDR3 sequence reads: CASSPPQGRAGELFF. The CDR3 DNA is TGTGCCAGCTCACCACCACAGGGTCGGGCCGGGGAGCTGTTTTTT.